The source of this TCR beta chain is a study of T cell responses to AZD1222 COVID-19 vaccine. Only one count was recorded for this clone. Its specificity is unknown. Findings of the study overall: CD4 TCRs covered the whole spike, strongest at regions 160-218 and 743-854. Most donors were white British, females outnumbered males, and clonal diversity was possibly underestimated.

TCRdb's table, derived via immunoSEQ multiplex PCR, lists solely in-frame clones and lacks some. The sample comprises 130,000 or so clones, approximately 88% of which are singletons, and about 6% rests with the top ten. Germline assignment: CDR1 SGDLS and CDR2 YYNGEE. The CDR3 is 13 residues long. V lost 0 bases to trimming and J lost 6 bases, with 7 bases between them. The sample here was peripheral blood, taken 28 days after the second AZD1222 dose. This TCR was recovered from an adult who received the AZD1222 COVID-19 vaccine. V usage is TRBV9 and J usage is TRBJ1-5, with D uncertain. DNA of the CDR3: TGTGCCAGCAGCGTAGAGGGAGCTCAGCCCCAGCATTTT. It codes for CASSVEGAQPQHF.